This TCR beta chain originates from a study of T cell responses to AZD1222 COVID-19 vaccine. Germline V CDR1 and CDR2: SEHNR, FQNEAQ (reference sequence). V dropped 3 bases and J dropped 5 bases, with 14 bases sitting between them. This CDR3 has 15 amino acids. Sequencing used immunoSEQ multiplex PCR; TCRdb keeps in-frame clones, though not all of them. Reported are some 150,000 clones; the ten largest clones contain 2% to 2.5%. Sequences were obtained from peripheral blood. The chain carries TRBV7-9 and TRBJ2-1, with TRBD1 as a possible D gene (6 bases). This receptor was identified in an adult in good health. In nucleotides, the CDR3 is TGTGCCAGCAGCTTGCTTCGACAGGCTGACAATGAGCAGTTCTTC. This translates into CASSLLRQADNEQFF.